The table lists the clone carrying this T cell receptor (beta chain) with a count of one. CDR3 length equals 14 residues. From germline, CDR1 is SGDLS and CDR2 YYNGEE. Trimming removed 3 bases from V and 2 bases from J, with 9 bases in between. This record belongs to a study of shared T cell receptors in the human thymus. TCRdb keeps only in-frame clones here, not all; method: immunoSEQ multiplex PCR. In the table there are around 730,000 clones, 70% to 90% of which are singletons. These same data were also listed under a study on human thymus T cells.

Material: thymocytes. This chain links TRBV9 with TRBJ1-5; TRBD1 might be the D (5 bases). The sequence derives from a girl under three years old with a congenital heart defect. CDR3 in amino acids: CASSGGEGNQPQHF. The CDR3 DNA reads TGTGCCAGCAGCGGGGGCGAGGGCAATCAGCCCCAGCATTTT.